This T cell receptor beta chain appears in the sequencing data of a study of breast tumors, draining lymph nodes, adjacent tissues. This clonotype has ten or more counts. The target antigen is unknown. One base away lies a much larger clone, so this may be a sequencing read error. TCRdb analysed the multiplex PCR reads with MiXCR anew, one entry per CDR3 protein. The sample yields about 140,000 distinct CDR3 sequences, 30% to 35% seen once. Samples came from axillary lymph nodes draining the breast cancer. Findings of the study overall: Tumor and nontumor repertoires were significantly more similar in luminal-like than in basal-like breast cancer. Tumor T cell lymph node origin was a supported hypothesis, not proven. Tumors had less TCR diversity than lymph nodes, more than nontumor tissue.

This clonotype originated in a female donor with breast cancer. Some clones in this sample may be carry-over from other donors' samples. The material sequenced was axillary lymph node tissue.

This CDR3 is CSAPILAGIATQYF. In nucleotides, the CDR3 is TGCAGTGCGCCAATACTAGCGGGGATAGCGACCCAGTACTTC. The J gene is TRBJ2-5, the V gene TRBV20-1, with 10 bases matching TRBD2. The J segment lost 7 bases and the V segment lost 6 bases, leaving 11 bases of the junction unmatched. Germline CDR1 DFQATT, CDR2 SNEGSKA (reference sequence). The CDR3 sequence is 14 residues long.